These 23 T cell receptor beta chains were sequenced from one sample in a study of metastatic and nonmetastatic thyroid tumors (dated by TCRdb to the early 2020s). Library creation used PCR. Sequencing was carried out with an Illumina HiSeq 4000. TCRdb reprocessed the public reads (quality trimming at Q25 with fastp, clone calling with MiXCR) and kept in-frame beta chains. The sample records about 82,000 clones, around an eighth of which are singletons. The ten largest make up about 10% of the sample. None of the patients had been given any treatment before thyroid surgery. The sequenced material came from tumor tissue. The source of these receptors is a female donor with papillary thyroid cancer or a benign thyroid nodule (not recorded which). Some clones in this sample may be carry-over from other donors' samples.

Ten or more counts support this clone. The J gene is TRBJ2-7, the V gene TRBV5-6; D may be TRBD1 or TRBD2 (5 bases each). Germline CDR1 is SGHDT and CDR2 is YYEEEE. V was shortened by 0 bases and J by 0 bases, with 10 bases between the two germline ends. The CDR3 sequence is 15 residues long. CDR3: CASSLVGDISYEQYF. Here the CDR3 DNA reads TGTGCCAGCAGCTTGGTGGGGGATATCTCCTACGAGCAGTACTTC.

This clone was counted only a few times. Other DNA sequences in this specimen translate into the identical CDR3. This chain links TRBV29-1 with TRBJ1-1; D uncertain. V was cut by 5 bases and J by 2 bases, with 18 bases left in between. From germline, CDR1 is SQVTM and CDR2 ANQGSEA. This CDR3 is 15 amino acids long. The CDR3 sequence is CSVFDRTKGNTEAFF. CDR3 sequence (DNA): TGCAGCGTTTTTGATAGGACGAAAGGTAACACTGAAGCTTTCTTT.

A few counts support this clone. A much more abundant neighbour one base away suggests this may be a read error. This chain joins TRBV28 and TRBJ2-1, with TRBD1 as a possible D gene (6 bases). V gave up 3 bases and J gave up 6 bases, with 6 bases separating them. This CDR3 has 12 amino acids. Per germline, CDR1 MDHEN and CDR2 SYDVKM. The CDR3 protein is CASSLTGNEQFF. DNA of the CDR3: TGTGCCAGCAGTTTGACAGGCAATGAGCAGTTCTTC.

This clone was seen repeatedly, ten times or more. The chain has TRBV7-9 and TRBJ1-2; TRBD1 is a possible D gene (5 bases). The V end lost 5 bases, the J end lost 6 bases, and 16 bases lay between the germline ends. The CDR3 runs 14 residues. CDR1 and CDR2 from the germline V gene are SEHNR and FQNEAQ (reference sequence). The CDR3 nucleotides are TGTGCCAGCAGCGAAACTCAGGGTTGGAATGGCTACACCTTC. Translation gives CASSETQGWNGYTF.

This clone was detected many times. The rearrangement links TRBV2 to TRBJ1-1, with 11 bases aligning to TRBD1. The germline V gene has CDR1 SNHLY and CDR2 FYNNEI. J lost 6 bases, V lost 8 bases, and 2 bases had no gene match. The CDR3 consists of 12 residues. CDR3 coding DNA: TGTGCCAGCGGGACAGGGGGAGCTGAAGCTTTCTTT. Translating gives CASGTGGAEAFF.

This clone has a count of ten or more. In the same sample, other DNA sequences code for this CDR3. The chain is built from TRBV27 and TRBJ2-4, with 11 bases aligning to TRBD1. Losses at the gene ends were 5 bases for V and 1 base for J; bases not matched to a gene: 13. The V gene's germline CDR1 is MNHEY and CDR2 SMNVEV (reference sequence). This CDR3 has 19 residues. In DNA form, the CDR3 reads TGTGCCAGCAGTCCTAGAGGGACAGGGGGGTTTAGGGCCAAAAACATTCAGTACTTC. Its translation: CASSPRGTGGFRAKNIQYF.

A word on this clone: A much larger clone sits a single nucleotide away, making a read error possible. The chain has TRBV20-1 and TRBJ2-3, with 11 bases identical to TRBD2. Germline CDR1 reads DFQATT; CDR2 reads SNEGSKA (reference sequence). This CDR3 comprises 18 residues. CDR3 loop: CSARALLAGEINTYTQYF. CDR3 bases: TGCAGTGCTAGAGCGCTACTAGCGGGAGAAATTAACACATATACGCAGTATTTT.

This clone came up many times. The identical CDR3 is also encoded by other nucleotide sequences in the sample. The CDR3 reads CATHGSYNEQFF. DNA for the CDR3: TGTGCCACCCACGGATCATACAATGAGCAGTTCTTC. The chain joins TRBV15 to TRBJ2-1, with D unclear. The CDR3 is 12 amino acids. V was trimmed by 8 bases and J by 4 bases, leaving 9 bases between them. Germline-derived CDR1 and CDR2 are LNHNV and YYDKDF (reference sequence).

A few counts support this clone. The sample contains more than one DNA sequence encoding this CDR3. CDR3 in DNA: TGTGCCAGCAGTAACCGGGACAGGGGTGACACTGAAGCTTTCTTT. This gives the protein CASSNRDRGDTEAFF. This chain connects TRBV6-1 to TRBJ1-1; 10 nucleotides match TRBD1. The V gene end was trimmed by 5 bases and the J gene end by 3 bases; junction bases not matched to a gene: 6. Looked up from germline, CDR1 is MNHNS and CDR2 is SASEGT. This CDR3 is built from 15 residues.

This clone was observed many times. This chain links TRBV7-2 with TRBJ2-5; D unresolved. The germline V gene encodes CDR1 SGHTA and CDR2 FQGNSA. V lost 1 base to trimming and J lost 6 bases, with 12 bases between them. The CDR3 runs to 14 residues. CDR3 region: CASSLVMSWQTQYF. CDR3 DNA: TGTGCCAGCAGCTTAGTTATGAGTTGGCAGACCCAGTACTTC.

With respect to this clone: Mismatch with germline at one junction end may stem from a read error. The chain combines TRBV4-2 with TRBJ1-2; the D is unclear. CDR3 size: 15 residues. CDR1 is LGHNA and CDR2 is YNFKEQ in the germline V gene. Here the CDR3 DNA reads TGTGCCAGCAGCCAAGGACCGGCAGCTAACTGTGGCTACACCTTC. This codes for CASSQGPAANCGYTF.

Concerning this clone itself: This may be a read error, as it is one base from a much larger clone. This chain uses TRBV27 with TRBJ2-5; perhaps TRBD2 as D (5 bases). V was shortened by 5 bases and J by 10 bases, with 23 bases between the two germline ends. The CDR3 is 15 amino acids. Germline V lookup: CDR1 MNHEY, CDR2 SMNVEV (reference sequence). CDR3 in DNA: TGTGCCAGCAGTCTCTCAGTTCTGGTGCGGAGGAACCAGTACTTC. Encoded protein: CASSLSVLVRRNQYF.

In the case of this clone: A much larger clone lies a single base off, so this may be a read error. The same CDR3 arises from other DNA sequences in this sample as well. This rearrangement joins TRBV14 to TRBJ2-3; D possibly corresponds to TRBD2 (5 bases). The V end was cut by 4 bases, the J end by 0 bases, with 17 bases between. Germline V lookup: CDR1 SGHDN, CDR2 FVKESK. The length of the CDR3 is 17 residues. CDR3 in amino acids: CASSRPVGSGSTDTQYF. CDR3 in DNA: TGTGCCAGCAGCCGGCCTGTAGGCAGCGGAAGCACAGATACGCAGTATTTT.

On this clone itself: The CDR3 ends on some other residue instead of the conserved phenylalanine or tryptophan, so this is likely a read error. This chain connects TRBV20-1 to TRBJ2-1; D not certain. This CDR3 has 13 residues. Germline V lookup: CDR1 DFQATT, CDR2 SNEGSKA (reference sequence). The V end was cut by 2 bases, the J end by 0 bases, with 5 bases between. The CDR3 DNA is TGCAGTGCTAGATACCGCTCCTACAATGAGCAGTTCCTC. Its protein product is CSARYRSYNEQFL.

Only a few counts were recorded for this clone. The chain carries TRBV6-2 or TRBV6-3 and TRBJ2-7; D unclear. The CDR3 has 12 residues. Looked up from germline, CDR1 is MNHEY and CDR2 is SVGEGT. V lost 5 bases to trimming and J lost 7 bases, with 12 bases between them. As DNA, the CDR3 is TGTGCCAGCAGTAATCCCCTTTGGGAGCAGTACTTC. Its translation: CASSNPLWEQYF.

This clone was recorded many times. The rearrangement links TRBV25-1 to TRBJ1-1; the D is unclear. Trimming pared 6 bases from V and 2 bases from J, leaving 7 bases between. This CDR3 is built from 12 residues. Germline CDR1 and CDR2: MGHDK and SYGVNS. This CDR3 reads CASRAGNTEAFF. In nucleotides, the CDR3 is TGTGCCAGCAGGGCTGGAAACACTGAAGCTTTCTTT.

A remark on this clone: Possible read error: a much larger clone is one base away. In the same sample, other DNA sequences code for this CDR3. The V and J genes are TRBV10-3 and TRBJ2-1, with TRBD1 matching over 7 bases. This CDR3 has 15 amino acids. Looked up from germline, CDR1 is ENHRY and CDR2 is SYGVKD. CDR3 loop: CAISDRDRGLNEQFF. As DNA, the CDR3 is TGTGCAATCAGTGATCGGGACAGAGGTTTAAATGAGCAGTTCTTC.

The table lists this clone with many counts. The rearrangement joins TRBV19 to TRBJ1-1, with TRBD1 identical over 8 bases. The CDR3 loop spans 13 amino acids. Germline values: CDR1 LNHDA, CDR2 SQIVND (reference sequence). V dropped 6 bases and J dropped 10; count of bases not matched to a gene: 10. CDR3 sequence reads: CASSLLTGTGAFF. CDR3 coding DNA: TGTGCCAGTAGCCTACTCACCGGGACAGGAGCTTTCTTT.

This clone was counted many times. The chain employs TRBV2 and TRBJ2-1; no reliable D call. The CDR3 totals 11 residues. V was clipped by 6 bases and J by 4 bases, with 4 bases between them. Germline V gives CDR1 SNHLY, CDR2 FYNNEI. CDR3 amino acids: CASRDYNEQFF. Here the CDR3 DNA reads TGTGCCAGCAGGGATTACAATGAGCAGTTCTTC.

Ten or more counts support this clone. The chain links TRBV27 to TRBJ2-1; either TRBD1 or TRBD2 may fit D (5 bases each). The germline V gene encodes CDR1 MNHEY and CDR2 SMNVEV (reference sequence). The CDR3 runs to 11 residues. The V gene lost 5 bases and the J gene lost 16 bases, with 15 bases spanning the gap. The DNA of the CDR3 is TGTGCCAGCAGTACCTGGGACGAGCGATTCTTC. Amino acid sequence: CASSTWDERFF.

CDR3 amino acids: CASSYPRLAGVRKDTQYF. The CDR3 DNA follows: TGTGCCAGCAGCTACCCCCGACTAGCGGGAGTTAGAAAAGATACGCAGTATTTT. J is TRBJ2-3 and V is TRBV28; TRBD2 matches at 12 bases. Germline CDR1 MDHEN, CDR2 SYDVKM. The CDR3 is 18 residues long. V was clipped by 6 bases and J by 5 bases; unmatched bases: 15.

The V call is TRBV5-1, the J call TRBJ1-3; no clear D gene. In germline, CDR1 is SGHRS, CDR2 YFSETQ. The V gene lost 4 bases and the J gene lost 4 bases, with 15 bases spanning the gap. This CDR3 is 15 amino acids long. CDR3 nucleotides: TGCGCCAGCAGCCATTCATGGGCACGGGGAAACACCATATATTTT. This sequence encodes CASSHSWARGNTIYF.

This clone was seen repeatedly, ten times or more. The V gene is TRBV20-1, the J gene TRBJ1-6; D may be TRBD1 (6 bases). V dropped 2 bases and J dropped 0 bases, with 8 bases sitting between them. CDR1 is DFQATT, CDR2 SNEGSKA, per germline (reference sequence). The CDR3 runs to 15 residues. This CDR3 is CSARQGSSYNSPLHF. CDR3 DNA: TGCAGTGCTAGACAGGGGAGCTCCTATAATTCACCCCTCCACTTT.